These 29 T cell receptor beta chains originate from one sample sequenced in a study of somatic mutations in cytotoxic T cells in rheumatoid arthritis. Here immunoSEQ multiplex PCR was the method, and the copy in TCRdb shows in-frame clones only, minus some. The table has around 15,000 clones, just under 80% seen once; the top ten hold more than 6.5%. Specimen: CD8+ T cells sorted from blood. These receptors all stem from an adult with rheumatoid arthritis.

The chain is built from TRBV28 and TRBJ1-4, with a tentative D call TRBD1 (5 bases). V was cut by 5 bases and J by 7 bases, with 23 bases left in between. From germline, CDR1 is MDHEN and CDR2 SYDVKM. This CDR3 is 17 amino acids long. CDR3: CASSLTAELWEVEKLFF. The CDR3 nucleotides read TGTGCCAGCAGTCTGACAGCCGAACTTTGGGAAGTTGAAAAACTGTTTTTT.

J is TRBJ1-1 and V is TRBV9; D not certain. The V end was cut by 3 bases, the J end by 6 bases, with 9 bases between. The length of the CDR3 is 12 residues. The V gene's germline CDR1 is SGDLS and CDR2 YYNGEE. The CDR3 coding sequence is TGTGCCAGCAGCGGACAAGGGCCTGAAGCTTTCTTT. It translates to CASSGQGPEAFF.

The rearrangement uses TRBV28 and TRBJ2-7; the D call may be TRBD1 or TRBD2 (5 bases each). Germline values: CDR1 MDHEN, CDR2 SYDVKM. V was shortened by 6 bases and J by 3 bases, with 18 bases between the two germline ends. The CDR3 sequence is 15 residues long. CDR3 amino acids: CASSRRDGDFYEQYF. CDR3 bases: TGTGCCAGCAGCCGTCGGGACGGAGACTTCTACGAGCAGTACTTC.

The chain combines TRBV5-1 with TRBJ2-1; 8 bases align to TRBD2. V was clipped by 4 bases and J by 0 bases; unmatched bases: 9. Germline loops: CDR1 SGHRS, CDR2 YFSETQ. The CDR3 is made up of 17 amino acids. CDR3 bases: TGCGCCAGCAGCACCGCGGGGGGCCGGAGCTCCTACAATGAGCAGTTCTTC. Its translation is CASSTAGGRSSYNEQFF.

The chain joins TRBV7-9 to TRBJ1-2; 10 bases match TRBD1. The ends lost 4 bases at V and 8 bases at J; junction bases unmatched: 16. CDR3 length equals 17 residues. The germline CDR1 and CDR2 sequences are SEHNR and FQNEAQ (reference sequence). The CDR3 DNA reads as TGTGCCAGCAGCTCCTCGTCCCGGGACAGGGGAATAGCCGGCTACACCTTC. Translating it yields CASSSSSRDRGIAGYTF. Complete variable domain (other parts from reference TRBV7-9 and TRBJ1-2): DTGVSQNPRHKITKRGQNVTFRCDPISEHNRLYWYRQTLGQGPEFLTYFQNEAQLEKSRLLSDRFSAERPKGSFSTLEIQRTEQGDSAMYLCASSSSSRDRGIAGYTFGSGTRLTVV.

The chain recombines TRBV7-8 with TRBJ1-1; D unclear. The V and J ends lost 1 base and 5 bases respectively, with 8 bases between them. Germline V CDR1 and CDR2: SGHVS, FQNEAQ. This CDR3 has 13 amino acids. The CDR3 sequence is CASSLGTGTEAFF. The CDR3 region has the DNA TGTGCCAGCAGCTTAGGTACGGGGACTGAAGCTTTCTTT.

V and J are TRBV30 and TRBJ1-1; 11 bases are a match to TRBD1. Germline assignment: CDR1 GTSNPN and CDR2 SVGIG (reference sequence). This CDR3 is 17 amino acids long. Unmatched junction bases numbered 11, after V lost 5 bases and J lost 0 bases. The chain's CDR3 is CAWVAGTGGQLNTEAFF. For the CDR3, the DNA is TGTGCCTGGGTAGCCGGGACAGGGGGGCAACTGAACACTGAAGCTTTCTTT. Filled out from reference TRBV30 and TRBJ1-1, the complete variable domain reads SQTIHQWPATLVQPVGSPLSLECTVEGTSNPNLYWYRQAAGRGLQLLFYSVGIGQISSEVPQNLSASRPQDRQFILSSKKLLLSDSGFYLCAWVAGTGGQLNTEAFFGQGTRLTVV.

As for this clone: Because the CDR3's place on the DNA is in doubt, the DNA is left out and the CDR3 is given as listed by TCRdb. The chain is built from TRBV19 and TRBJ2-1; the D call in the table, TRBD2, was not verified against the DNA. Germline V lookup: CDR1 LNHDA, CDR2 SQIVND (reference sequence). From its first to its last residue, the CDR3 has 14 amino acids. This chain's CDR3 is CASSSGDSYNEQFF.

The chain links TRBV27 to TRBJ1-1; D remains unclear. The CDR3 sequence is 14 residues long. V lost 2 bases to trimming and J lost 3 bases, with 10 bases between them. Germline lookup yields CDR1 MNHEY and CDR2 SMNVEV (reference sequence). CDR3 coding DNA: TGTGCCAGCAGTTTACTTAACAAGTACACTGAAGCTTTCTTT. Translating it yields CASSLLNKYTEAFF.

The gene calls are TRBV11-1 and TRBJ2-1, with 7 positions matching TRBD2. The CDR3 extends over 15 amino acids. Germline CDR1 SGHAT, CDR2 FQDESV (reference sequence). The ends lost 2 bases at V and 3 bases at J; junction bases unmatched: 4. CDR3 sequence: CASSLMGGGYNEQFF. For the CDR3, the DNA is TGTGCCAGCAGCTTAATGGGCGGGGGCTACAATGAGCAGTTCTTC.

The V call is TRBV14, the J call TRBJ1-2; D ambiguous. The CDR3 extends over 13 amino acids. The germline V gene encodes CDR1 SGHDN and CDR2 FVKESK. The V end was cut by 2 bases, the J end by 4 bases, with 8 bases between. CDR3 protein: CASSQLPVYGYTF. The CDR3 nucleotides are TGTGCCAGCAGCCAACTCCCGGTCTATGGCTACACCTTC.

The table lists this clone with a few counts. The genes are TRBV28 and TRBJ2-3; 7 nucleotides align to TRBD1. The CDR3 loop spans 15 amino acids. Trimming at V came to 6 bases and at J to 6 bases, leaving 12 bases not matched to a gene. From germline, CDR1 is MDHEN and CDR2 SYDVKM. CDR3 in amino acids: CASREEDRRADTQYF. CDR3 nucleotides: TGTGCCAGCAGGGAGGAGGACAGGCGCGCCGATACGCAGTATTTT.

This clone was seen more than once but under ten times. Within the sample, other DNA sequences also encode this same CDR3. V and J are TRBV19 and TRBJ1-1; D unresolved. The germline V gene has CDR1 LNHDA and CDR2 SQIVND (reference sequence). The V gene lost 4 bases and the J gene lost 2 bases, with 5 bases spanning the gap. The CDR3 is made up of 12 amino acids. The CDR3, as DNA: TGTGCCAGTAGTACCAGTAACACTGAAGCTTTCTTT. Protein product: CASSTSNTEAFF.

V gene TRBV28 combines with J gene TRBJ2-7; maybe TRBD2 (6 bases). Germline values: CDR1 MDHEN, CDR2 SYDVKM. V dropped 5 bases and J dropped 3 bases, with 11 bases sitting between them. CDR3 length equals 13 residues. The CDR3 DNA is TGTGCCAGCAGTCCCTCGGGGGTCTACGAGCAGTACTTC. Amino acid sequence: CASSPSGVYEQYF.

The V and J genes are TRBV6-6 and TRBJ1-5; 9 nucleotides line up with TRBD1. CDR3 size: 15 residues. Germline V lookup: CDR1 MNHNY, CDR2 SVGAGI (reference sequence). V gave up 8 bases and J gave up 10 bases; unmatched junction bases: 15. The CDR3 here is CASRDRAGYMEPQHF. In nucleotides, the CDR3 is TGTGCCAGCCGGGACAGGGCGGGTTATATGGAACCCCAGCATTTT.

The chain joins TRBV28 to TRBJ2-3; D not resolved. The germline gives CDR1 MDHEN, CDR2 SYDVKM. This CDR3 has 14 amino acids. Trimming pared 2 bases from V and 1 base from J, leaving 7 bases between. The CDR3 reads CASSLIPGTDTQYF. DNA for the CDR3: TGTGCCAGCAGTTTAATTCCAGGCACAGATACGCAGTATTTT.

The gene calls are TRBV21-1 and TRBJ2-5; the D call in the table, TRBD2, was not verified against the DNA. TRBV21-1 is given as a pseudogene. The CDR3 has 14 residues. The CDR3 spells CASRVLAGGETQYF. Written as DNA, the CDR3 is TGTGCCAGCAGGGTACTAGCGGGAGGAGAGACCCAGTACTTC.

The rearrangement links TRBV15 to TRBJ2-7, with 8 bases that match TRBD1. The CDR3 covers 16 residues. Germline loops: CDR1 LNHNV, CDR2 YYDKDF (reference sequence). V lost 1 base, J lost 7 bases, and 12 bases stayed unmatched. The CDR3 nucleotides are TGTGCCACCAGCAGAGGCCTCGGACAGGGAATTGGGGAGCAGTACTTC. Translated: CATSRGLGQGIGEQYF. Based on the CDR3 plus reference TRBV15 and TRBJ2-7, the full variable domain is DAMVIQNPRYQVTQFGKPVTLSCSQTLNHNVMYWYQQKSSQAPKLLFHYYDKDFNNEADTPDNFQSRRPNTSFCFLDIRSPGLGDTAMYLCATSRGLGQGIGEQYFGPGTRLTVT.

This clone was detected only a few times. In DNA form, the CDR3 reads TGTGCCTGGAGTGTAGGTAGCGGGGGGCAGGAGCAGTTCTTC. Residues: CAWSVGSGGQEQFF. V and J are TRBV30 and TRBJ2-1; 10 nucleotides align to TRBD2. Germline V gene data show CDR1 as GTSNPN and CDR2 as SVGIG (reference sequence). The CDR3 runs 14 residues. V lost 0 bases, J lost 10 bases, and 6 bases stayed unmatched.

The rearrangement joins TRBV28 to TRBJ2-3, with no clear D. CDR1 and CDR2 from the germline V gene are MDHEN and SYDVKM. The CDR3 is 16 amino acids. Trimming pared 3 bases from V and 2 bases from J, leaving 15 bases between. This CDR3 reads CASSLSLTLFTDTQYF. The DNA for the CDR3 is TGTGCCAGCAGTTTGTCTTTGACCCTGTTCACAGATACGCAGTATTTT.

This chain joins TRBV9 and TRBJ2-7; D is undetermined. The CDR3 sequence is 15 residues long. Germline CDR1 reads SGDLS; CDR2 reads YYNGEE. V lost 3 bases and J lost 0, with 13 bases in between. The CDR3 reads CASSDGSWDSYEQYF. CDR3 sequence (DNA): TGTGCCAGCAGCGATGGTAGCTGGGACTCCTACGAGCAGTACTTC.

The chain joins TRBV27 to TRBJ2-6; perhaps D is TRBD1 or TRBD2 (6 bases each). The germline V gene encodes CDR1 MNHEY and CDR2 SMNVEV (reference sequence). V was shortened by 7 bases and J by 2 bases, with 15 bases between the two germline ends. The CDR3 consists of 16 residues. The CDR3 bases are TGTGCCAGCACTCTCAGGGGACTTCCTGGGGCCAACGTCCTGACTTTC. Amino acids: CASTLRGLPGANVLTF.

The chain employs TRBV7-9 and TRBJ2-7, with 7 bases aligning to TRBD1. The CDR3 spans 15 residues. Germline CDR1 reads SEHNR; CDR2 reads FQNEAQ (reference sequence). Trimming took 5 bases from V and 2 from J; bases not matched to a gene: 9. The CDR3 DNA sequence: TGTGCCAGCAGCCTGAAACAGGGGAATGCCTACGAGCAGTACTTC. Its translation is CASSLKQGNAYEQYF.

This chain connects TRBV7-9 to TRBJ2-7; TRBD1 agrees at 8 bases. Germline CDR1 SEHNR, CDR2 FQNEAQ (reference sequence). The V gene end was trimmed by 5 bases and the J gene end by 5 bases; junction bases not matched to a gene: 11. This CDR3 contains 15 residues. CDR3 nucleotide sequence: TGTGCCAGCAGCCCTTGGGACAGGTCTAGCCACGAGCAGTACTTC. Translation gives CASSPWDRSSHEQYF.

For the CDR3, the DNA is TGTGCCAGCAGTACGACAGGGAGCTCCTACAATGAGCAGTTCTTC. This codes for CASSTTGSSYNEQFF. The genes are TRBV6-5 and TRBJ2-1; TRBD1 matches at 7 bases. V shed 5 bases and J 0 bases; nucleotides not matched to a gene: 4. In germline, CDR1 is MNHEY, CDR2 SVGAGI. This CDR3 is 15 amino acids long.

The chain couples TRBV7-3 to TRBJ2-7; a weak D match, TRBD1 (6 bases). Germline V lookup: CDR1 SGHTA, CDR2 FQGTGA. This CDR3 comprises 14 residues. Trimming removed 5 bases at V and 5 bases at J, with 16 bases between. The CDR3 here is CASSHPHRDHEQYF. In DNA, the CDR3 is TGTGCCAGCAGCCATCCTCACAGGGACCACGAGCAGTACTTC.

The chain joins TRBV10-3 to TRBJ2-1; 11 bases are shared with TRBD2. Germline CDR1 reads ENHRY; CDR2 reads SYGVKD. The CDR3 is made up of 17 amino acids. Germline trimming cut 3 bases from V and 5 bases from J; bases unmatched to any gene: 9. This chain's CDR3 is CAISDPTSGRTHNEQFF. The CDR3 nucleotides read TGTGCCATCAGTGACCCAACTAGCGGGAGAACCCACAATGAGCAGTTCTTC.

The rearrangement links TRBV7-2 to TRBJ2-1, with D perhaps matching TRBD2 (6 bases). The CDR3 extends over 16 amino acids. Trimming cost V 1 base and J 2 bases, with 12 bases left between them. Germline CDR1 and CDR2: SGHTA and FQGNSA. The CDR3 region is CASSLGGAGTYNEQFF. Written as DNA, the CDR3 is TGTGCCAGCAGCTTAGGCGGGGCGGGAACCTACAATGAGCAGTTCTTC.

The count of this clone is one. V is TRBV27 and J is TRBJ1-5, with D perhaps matching TRBD1 (6 bases). CDR1 is MNHEY, CDR2 SMNVEV, per germline (reference sequence). Trimming removed 4 bases at V and 4 bases at J, with 14 bases between. The CDR3 contains 15 residues. The CDR3 nucleotides are TGTGCCAGCAGTTACGGGGGGGCCGTAAATCAGCCCCAGCATTTT. Its protein is CASSYGGAVNQPQHF.